This T cell receptor (beta chain) originates from a study of OX40 agonist ivuxolimab in advanced cancers. Study-level information: The drug used for patients, ivuxolimab, was an agonistic anti-OX40 (CD134) antibody. Among those treated, three patients had partial responses, one with hepatocellular carcinoma and two with cutaneous melanoma. Of the participants, about 40% had some prior anti-PD-1, anti-PD-L1 or anti-CTLA-4 therapy, which was allowed. General study findings and limits: Also showing low normalized T-cell clonal expansion were some of the nonresponders.

As for this clone: The antigen is not known.

This table comes from immunoSEQ multiplex PCR, and its TCRdb copy is limited to in-frame clones, with some not included. The data show tens of thousands of clones, over 75% seen once. J gave up 3 bases and V 2 bases, and 5 bases lay outside the gene matches. CDR1 is KGHSH, CDR2 LQKENI, per germline. The CDR3 extends over 15 amino acids. This receptor was identified in an adult with an advanced solid tumor such as melanoma, head and neck, liver or kidney cancer. This sequence joins TRBV18 and TRBJ2-7; 9 bases fit TRBD1. The input for sequencing was CD4+ or CD8+ T cells sorted from blood, taken in a trial of the OX40 agonist ivuxolimab. The CDR3 region has the DNA TGTGCCAGCTCACCATACCGGGACAGGGTCTACGAGCAGTACTTC. Amino acid sequence: CASSPYRDRVYEQYF.